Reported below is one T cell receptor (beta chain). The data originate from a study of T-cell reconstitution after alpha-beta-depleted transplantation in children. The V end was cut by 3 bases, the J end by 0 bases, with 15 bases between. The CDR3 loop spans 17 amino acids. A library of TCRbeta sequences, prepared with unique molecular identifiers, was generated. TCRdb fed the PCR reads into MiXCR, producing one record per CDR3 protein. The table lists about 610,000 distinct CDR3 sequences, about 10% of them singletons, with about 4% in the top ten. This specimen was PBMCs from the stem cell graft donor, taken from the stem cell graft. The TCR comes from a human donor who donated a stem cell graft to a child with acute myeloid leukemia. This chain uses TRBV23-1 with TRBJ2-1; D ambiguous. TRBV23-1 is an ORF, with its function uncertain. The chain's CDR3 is CASSQWTKPSSYNEQFF. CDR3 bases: TGCGCCAGCAGTCAGTGGACCAAACCCAGCTCCTACAATGAGCAGTTCTTC.